The rows below give T cell receptor beta chains drawn from one sample of a study of T cell changes during pregnancy in multiple sclerosis. Sequenced by immunoSEQ multiplex PCR; TCRdb stores in-frame clones only, minus some. The profile shows roughly 83,000 clones, about 90% of them singletons. Sequencing used PBMCs, obtained in the first trimester of pregnancy. The receptors come from a female donor in good health, serving as a control in a pregnancy study. Some clones in this sample may be carry-over from other donors' samples. The CDR3 runs from the conserved cysteine through the conserved F or W. Each record gives: clone size, D gene, J gene, V gene, CDR3 protein, CDR3 DNA. D genes are given only for firm matches. Part of the rows lack a size; the others show once, few, many or a class for expanded clones.

NA TRBD1 TRBJ1-2 TRBV7-3 CASSLGGQGYGYTF TGTGCCAGCAGCTTAGGAGGACAGGGCTATGGCTACACCTTC
NA NA TRBJ1-2 TRBV4-1 CASSQDVRESDDGYTF TGCGCCAGCAGCCAAGACGTCCGGGAGTCTGATGATGGCTACACCTTC
NA NA TRBJ2-7 TRBV7-2 CASSFGSGSYEQYF TGTGCCAGCAGCTTCGGTTCAGGGTCCTACGAGCAGTACTTC
NA NA TRBJ1-1 TRBV4-1 CASSQFQGITEAFF TGCGCCAGCAGCCAATTTCAGGGGATCACTGAAGCTTTCTTT
NA NA TRBJ1-2 TRBV2 CASSDMGQINYGYTF TGTGCCAGCAGTGATATGGGGCAGATTAACTATGGCTACACCTTC
NA TRBD1 TRBJ1-1 TRBV5-4 CASSLEGATRGALNTEAFF TGTGCCAGCAGCTTGGAGGGGGCGACAAGGGGCGCTTTGAACACTGAAGCTTTCTTT
NA NA TRBJ2-7 TRBV2 CASSVRGTSYEQYF TGTGCCAGCAGTGTCCGGGGAACTTCCTACGAGCAGTACTTC
NA NA TRBJ2-1 TRBV7-8 CASSFYRGSYNEQFF TGTGCCAGCAGCTTTTACCGGGGCTCCTACAATGAGCAGTTCTTC
NA TRBD1 TRBJ1-5 TRBV7-6 CASSLKDREDQPQHF TGTGCCAGCAGCTTAAAGGACAGGGAGGATCAGCCCCAGCATTTT
NA TRBD1 TRBJ1-4 TRBV7-2 CASKGQGNEKLFF TGTGCCAGCAAGGGACAGGGTAATGAAAAACTGTTTTTT
NA TRBD1 TRBJ1-5 TRBV27 CASSLSHRGLNQPQHF TGTGCCAGCAGTTTATCCCACAGGGGGCTCAATCAGCCCCAGCATTTT
NA TRBD1 TRBJ1-5 TRBV30 CAWKPGTGGNQPQHF TGTGCCTGGAAACCCGGGACAGGGGGCAATCAGCCCCAGCATTTT
NA NA TRBJ2-1 TRBV1 CTSSGTSDAYNEQFF TGCACCAGCAGCGGGACTAGCGATGCCTACAATGAGCAGTTCTTC
NA NA TRBJ1-1 TRBV10-3 CAISESGGKVAEAFF TGTGCCATCAGTGAGTCGGGGGGGAAGGTAGCTGAAGCTTTCTTT
NA NA TRBJ2-3 TRBV28 CASSLSSNVDTQYF TGTGCCAGCAGTTTATCTAGCAACGTCGATACGCAGTATTTT
NA TRBD2 TRBJ2-2 TRBV5-4 CASRSSGGFTGELFF TGTGCCAGCAGGTCTAGCGGGGGCTTCACCGGGGAGCTGTTTTTT
once TRBD1 TRBJ1-5 TRBV5-6 CASSSQGNWDQPQHF TGTGCCAGCAGCTCACAGGGGAATTGGGATCAGCCCCAGCATTTT
NA NA TRBJ2-7 TRBV4-1 CASSPLTDSYEQYF TGCGCCAGCAGCCCCCTGACAGATTCCTACGAGCAGTACTTC
NA NA TRBJ2-3 TRBV4-2 CASSQAQDLGTDTQYF TGTGCCAGCAGCCAAGCTCAGGATCTCGGCACAGATACGCAGTATTTT
NA NA TRBJ1-2 TRBV6-1 CASSEWGGDDGYTF TGTGCCAGCAGTGAATGGGGGGGGGATGATGGCTACACCTTC
NA NA TRBJ2-1 TRBV7-2 CASSLGALEQFF TGTGCCAGCAGCTTGGGGGCCCTTGAGCAGTTCTTC
NA TRBD1 TRBJ1-1 TRBV27 CASSSLQGGRTEAFF TGTGCCAGCAGTTCCTTACAGGGGGGTCGGACTGAAGCTTTCTTT
NA NA TRBJ2-2 TRBV7-8 CASRARGASTGELFF TGTGCCAGCAGGGCCCGGGGGGCCTCGACCGGGGAGCTGTTTTTT
NA TRBD1 TRBJ2-3 TRBV5-1 CASSSGTGDTQYF TGCGCCAGCAGCTCCGGGACAGGGGATACGCAGTATTTT
NA NA TRBJ2-1 TRBV28 CASIFRPGDEQFF TGTGCCAGCATTTTCCGACCGGGGGATGAGCAGTTCTTC
NA TRBD2 TRBJ2-7 TRBV28 CASSLTPPGGGDEQYF TGTGCCAGCAGTTTAACCCCACCGGGGGGGGGCGACGAGCAGTACTTC
NA TRBD2 TRBJ2-1 TRBV19 CASTGGSSYNEQFF TGTGCCAGTACCGGGGGGAGCTCCTACAATGAGCAGTTCTTC
NA TRBD1 TRBJ1-1 TRBV5-1 CASSGQGGDTEAFF TGCGCCAGCAGCGGACAGGGGGGGGACACTGAAGCTTTCTTT
NA NA TRBJ1-6 TRBV21-1 CASSITRNSPLHF TGTGCCAGCAGCATCACAAGAAATTCACCCCTCCACTTT
NA NA TRBJ1-5 TRBV19 CASKVRDFNQPQHF TGTGCCAGTAAGGTCAGGGACTTTAATCAGCCCCAGCATTTT
NA TRBD1 TRBJ2-5 TRBV27 CASTRTGVETQYF TGTGCCAGCACCAGGACAGGGGTGGAGACCCAGTACTTC
NA TRBD2 TRBJ2-5 TRBV28 CASNYPSGTSGSQLQETQYF TGTGCCAGCAATTACCCCTCTGGGACTAGCGGGAGTCAGCTCCAAGAGACCCAGTACTTC
NA NA TRBJ1-3 TRBV19 CATRSGFLSGNTIYF TGTGCCACCAGATCAGGGTTTCTCTCTGGAAACACCATATATTTT
NA NA TRBJ1-2 TRBV5-1 CASSGRLGRDRYGYTF TGCGCCAGCAGCGGGCGGTTAGGTCGGGATCGGTATGGCTACACCTTC
NA TRBD2 TRBJ2-3 TRBV4-1 CASSQSRGGRDTQYF TGCGCCAGCAGCCAATCTCGGGGGGGCCGAGATACGCAGTATTTT
once NA TRBJ1-1 TRBV11-2 CASSLGQQSTEAFF TGTGCCAGCAGCTTAGGACAACAAAGCACTGAAGCTTTCTTT
NA NA TRBJ1-1 TRBV6-4 CASSDGGGLAFF TGTGCCAGCAGTGACGGCGGAGGGCTGGCTTTCTTT
NA NA TRBJ1-2 TRBV5-6 CASSLAAGYGYTF TGTGCCAGCAGCTTGGCGGCGGGCTATGGCTACACCTTC
NA TRBD2 TRBJ2-3 TRBV7-9 CASSGIYGRHTDTQYF TGTGCCAGCAGCGGAATCTACGGGAGGCACACAGATACGCAGTATTTT